The 11 T cell receptor beta chains given below trace back to one sample, sequenced in a study of sequential checkpoint blockade in melanoma. Regarding treatment: randomized to nivolumab then ipilimumab (arm A) or the reverse (arm B). Here immunoSEQ multiplex PCR was the method, and the copy in TCRdb shows in-frame clones only, minus some. Found here are around 9,800 clones, more than 20% of them singletons; the top ten hold roughly a sixth. This sample comprised tumor tissue (inferred from file names), obtained from a patient given nivolumab and ipilimumab in sequence. These receptor sequences come from a human donor with melanoma.

This clone was found a few times. This chain joins TRBV28 and TRBJ2-3; 7 positions match TRBD1. Germline V gives CDR1 MDHEN, CDR2 SYDVKM. J was trimmed by 4 bases and V by 5 bases; bases with no gene match: 6. The CDR3 is 14 residues long. The CDR3 nucleotides are TGTGCCAGCAGTCGAGCCGGACAGGCAGATACGCAGTATTTT. Protein: CASSRAGQADTQYF.

The chain links TRBV6-8 to TRBJ1-2; D not certain. Trimming pared 1 base from V and 8 bases from J, leaving 11 bases between. Germline values: CDR1 MNHGY, CDR2 SAAAGT. The length of the CDR3 is 13 residues. In nucleotides, the CDR3 is TGTGCCAGCAGTTACTTCGGGAGGTGGGGCTACACCTTC. Encoded protein: CASSYFGRWGYTF.

This clone was seen more than once but under ten times. This chain joins TRBV11-3 and TRBJ1-6; D is undetermined. The V end was cut by 4 bases, the J end by 10 bases, with 14 bases between. This CDR3 is built from 14 residues. The germline V gene encodes CDR1 SGHNT and CDR2 YENEEA. This CDR3 reads CASSYGVGESPLHF. The DNA of the CDR3 is TGTGCCAGCAGCTACGGGGTCGGGGAATCACCCCTCCACTTT.

This rearrangement joins TRBV30 to TRBJ2-1; 9 positions agree with TRBD2. After removal of 7 bases from V and 6 bases from J, the junction contained 13 bases not matched to a gene. This CDR3 contains 15 residues. From germline, CDR1 is GTSNPN and CDR2 SVGIG (reference sequence). The CDR3 nucleotides are TGTGCCTCGTTATCGCGGGAGGGCCAGGGCAATGAGCAGTTCTTC. It yields the protein CASLSREGQGNEQFF. Full variable domain (remainder filled in from reference TRBV30 and TRBJ2-1): SQTIHQWPATLVQPVGSPLSLECTVEGTSNPNLYWYRQAAGRGLQLLFYSVGIGQISSEVPQNLSASRPQDRQFILSSKKLLLSDSGFYLCASLSREGQGNEQFFGPGTRLTVL.

This clone has more than one count but fewer than ten. This chain links TRBV11-3 with TRBJ2-7; maybe TRBD1 (6 bases). The CDR3 runs to 15 residues. The germline gives CDR1 SGHNT, CDR2 YENEEA. Trimming pared 5 bases from V and 2 bases from J, leaving 16 bases between. The CDR3 region is CASSVDFRGPYEQYF. As DNA, the CDR3 is TGTGCCAGCAGCGTCGATTTCAGGGGCCCCTACGAGCAGTACTTC.

The J gene is TRBJ2-5, the V gene TRBV11-3, with 8 bases matching TRBD1. The V segment lost 5 bases and the J segment 1 base; nucleotides outside the gene matches: 9. The CDR3 loop spans 16 amino acids. The germline CDR1 and CDR2 sequences are SGHNT and YENEEA. DNA of the CDR3: TGTGCCAGCAGCAAAGGGGGGACAGGTCTCCAAGAGACCCAGTACTTC. Translated: CASSKGGTGLQETQYF.

The sample holds a few counts of this clone. V and J are TRBV6-8 and TRBJ2-3; 10 positions agree with TRBD2. The junction had 3 bases not matched to a gene; V was cut back by 4 bases and J by 5 bases. This CDR3 contains 14 residues. CDR1 is MNHGY and CDR2 is SAAAGT in the germline V gene. This CDR3 is CASSSRLAGDTQYF. CDR3 nucleotide sequence: TGTGCCAGCAGTTCGCGACTAGCGGGAGATACGCAGTATTTT.

This sequence joins TRBV29-1 and TRBJ2-7, with 9 bases identical to TRBD1. Germline loops: CDR1 SQVTM, CDR2 ANQGSEA. V trimming: 1 base; J trimming: 0 bases; junction bases outside the gene matches: 4. This CDR3 contains 15 residues. The CDR3 here is CSVEGGQGLSYEQYF. The CDR3 DNA reads TGCAGCGTTGAAGGGGGACAGGGCCTCTCCTACGAGCAGTACTTC.

The chain carries TRBV19 and TRBJ1-5; D is uncertain. Per germline, CDR1 LNHDA and CDR2 SQIVND (reference sequence). This CDR3 contains 14 residues. The germline V and J ends were trimmed by 6 bases and 5 bases, with 14 bases remaining between them. The CDR3 coding sequence is TGTGCCAGTAGGGATCCCGGGGTCCATCAGCCCCAGCATTTT. Protein sequence: CASRDPGVHQPQHF.

This clone was observed many times. This chain connects TRBV11-3 to TRBJ2-6; 12 bases match TRBD2. V lost 6 bases to trimming and J lost 2 bases; unmatched junction nucleotides: 2. This CDR3 spans 16 amino acids. CDR1 and CDR2 from the germline V gene are SGHNT and YENEEA. CDR3 bases: TGTGCCAGCAGTCGACTAGCGGGAGCTGGGGCCAACGTCCTGACTTTC. It specifies CASSRLAGAGANVLTF.

This clone was seen repeatedly, ten times or more. V usage is TRBV11-3 and J usage is TRBJ2-3; tentative D call: TRBD1 (5 bases). Germline-derived CDR1 and CDR2 are SGHNT and YENEEA. The CDR3 length is 15 residues. V was pared by 0 bases and J by 2 bases, with 9 bases between. For the CDR3, the DNA is TGTGCCAGCAGCTTAGACAGGGCACACACAGATACGCAGTATTTT. Its protein product is CASSLDRAHTDTQYF.